This TCR beta chain was recovered during a study of blood T cell repertoires in COVID-19 (dated by TCRdb to the early 2020s). For context, the study as a whole: Samples from collaborators originated in the United States, Italy and Spain and spanned both the acute and convalescent phases of COVID-19. Sample metadata almost always included a de-identified subject ID, COVID-19 status, age in years and sex. Subjects who had been exposed to COVID-19, were actively infected with it, or had recovered from it provided the deeply sampled blood TCRbeta repertoires that made up the dataset. The repertoires were made available in a free public database intended to serve as a resource for research on the immune response to SARS-CoV-2. Where HLA class I and class II types were available, the types were taken from metadata supplied by the sample provider, not from assay-based typing. The prospective study material was composed of cDNA or gDNA derived from T cells, B-cell-depleted T cells, or PBMCs. Samples were obtained from the ongoing ImmuneRACE study (first 160 participants) and from 950 to 1,500 subjects provided by 6 global collaborators. Overall study results and their limits: The quantity of clinical and demographic metadata differed by source and by participant and was supplied without curation.

The collaborating institutions used their own protocols to collect whole blood in K2EDTA tubes. Collaborator samples were shipped for TCRbeta analysis as frozen whole blood, isolated PBMCs, or DNA extracted from either sample type. V is cut by 5 bases and J by 4 bases, and the space between the germline ends is 18 bases. The germline V gene (reference sequence) specifies MNHEY as CDR1 and SMNVEV as CDR2. The CDR3 measures 16 amino acids from cysteine to phenylalanine. The read is trimmed to its CDR3 DNA, 48 bases read in frame from base 1. With respect to this clone: Its antigen has not been determined. No base quality values were provided; no much bigger clone lies one nucleotide off.

TCRbeta CDR3 regions were amplified from genomic DNA using the immunoSEQ Assay, a bias-controlled multiplex PCR. Under the source paper's analysis protocol: The number of nucleated cells in each sample was estimated from the amplification of reference gene primers within the assay. To quantify the absolute abundance of each unique TCRbeta CDR3 rearrangement, sequence reads were collapsed and filtered. For each sample, productive Simpson clonality was calculated as the square root of Simpson's diversity index over productive rearrangements. Held by TCRdb, this immuneACCESS table contains in-frame sequences only and omits some clones. Under half of the omission traces to an unresolved V gene where checked; the cause of the rest is unknown. The V and J calls and clone size were taken over from that table, and D and trimming were inferred from the DNA. Across this sample there are about 120,000 clones, with around 90% seen only once. Clones ranked in the top ten supply approximately 7.7% of the sample.

The receptor chain draws on TRBV27 and TRBJ1-5, with TRBD1 perhaps the D gene, on 5 matching bases. The source material was peripheral blood. The receptor was derived from a human donor in a cohort sampled during active COVID-19. This receptor has the CDR3 CASSDTGPLGNQPQHF. DNA sequence: TGTGCCAGCAGTGATACAGGTCCCTTGGGTAATCAGCCCCAGCATTTT.